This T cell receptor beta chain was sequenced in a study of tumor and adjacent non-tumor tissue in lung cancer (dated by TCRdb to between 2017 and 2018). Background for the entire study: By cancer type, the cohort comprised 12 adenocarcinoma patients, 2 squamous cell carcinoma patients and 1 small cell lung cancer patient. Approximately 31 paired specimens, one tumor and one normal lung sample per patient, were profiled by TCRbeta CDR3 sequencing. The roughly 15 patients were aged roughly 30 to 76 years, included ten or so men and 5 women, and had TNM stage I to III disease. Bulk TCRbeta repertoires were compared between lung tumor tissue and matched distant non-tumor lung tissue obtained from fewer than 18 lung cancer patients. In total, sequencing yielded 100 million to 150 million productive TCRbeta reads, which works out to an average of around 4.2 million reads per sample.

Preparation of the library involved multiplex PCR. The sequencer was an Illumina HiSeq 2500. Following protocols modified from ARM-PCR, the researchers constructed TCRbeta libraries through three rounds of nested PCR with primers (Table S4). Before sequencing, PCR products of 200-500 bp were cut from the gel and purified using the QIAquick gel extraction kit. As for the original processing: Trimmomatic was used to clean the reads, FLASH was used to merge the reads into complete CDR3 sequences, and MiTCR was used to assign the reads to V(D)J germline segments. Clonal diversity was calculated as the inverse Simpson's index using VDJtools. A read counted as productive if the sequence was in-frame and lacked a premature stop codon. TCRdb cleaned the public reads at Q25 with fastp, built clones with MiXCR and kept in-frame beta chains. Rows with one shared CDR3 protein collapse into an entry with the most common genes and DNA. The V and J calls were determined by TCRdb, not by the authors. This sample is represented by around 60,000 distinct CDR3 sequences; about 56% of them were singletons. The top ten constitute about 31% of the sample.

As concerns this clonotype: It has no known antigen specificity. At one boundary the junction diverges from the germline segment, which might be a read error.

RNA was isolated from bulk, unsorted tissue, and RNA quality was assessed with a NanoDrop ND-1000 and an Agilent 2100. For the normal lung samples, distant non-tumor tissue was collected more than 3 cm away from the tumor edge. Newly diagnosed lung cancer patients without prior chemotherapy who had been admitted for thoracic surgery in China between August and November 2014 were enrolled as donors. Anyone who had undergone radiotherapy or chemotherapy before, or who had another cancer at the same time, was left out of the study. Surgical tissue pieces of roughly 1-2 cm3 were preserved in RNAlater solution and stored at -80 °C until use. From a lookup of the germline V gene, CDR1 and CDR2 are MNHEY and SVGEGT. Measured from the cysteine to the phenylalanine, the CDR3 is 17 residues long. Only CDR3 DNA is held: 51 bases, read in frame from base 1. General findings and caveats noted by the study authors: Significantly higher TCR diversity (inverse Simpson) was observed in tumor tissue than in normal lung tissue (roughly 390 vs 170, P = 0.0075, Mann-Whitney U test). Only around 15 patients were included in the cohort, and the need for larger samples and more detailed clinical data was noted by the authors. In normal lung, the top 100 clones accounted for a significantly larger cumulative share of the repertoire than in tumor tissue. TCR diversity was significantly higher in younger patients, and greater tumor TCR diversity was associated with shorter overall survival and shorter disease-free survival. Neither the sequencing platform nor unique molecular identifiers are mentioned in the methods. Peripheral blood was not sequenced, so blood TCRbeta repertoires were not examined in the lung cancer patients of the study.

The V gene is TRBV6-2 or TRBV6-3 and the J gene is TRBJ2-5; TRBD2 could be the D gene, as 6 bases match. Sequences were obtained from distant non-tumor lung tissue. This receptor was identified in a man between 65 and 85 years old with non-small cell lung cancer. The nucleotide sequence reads TGTGCCAGCTGTTACTCGATCTCGCGGGGAGGTCAAGAGGCCCAGTACTTC. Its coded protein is CASCYSISRGGQEAQYF.